This entry describes one T cell receptor beta chain. Trimming pared 4 bases from V and 5 bases from J, leaving 15 bases between. Germline loops: CDR1 SGHRS, CDR2 YFSETQ. This CDR3 comprises 14 residues. Sequencing was performed with immunoSEQ multiplex PCR; in TCRdb, only in-frame clones are kept and a portion is missing. This table has hundreds of thousands of clones, roughly 95% appearing once. The data are from a study of shared clonotypes between healthy human individuals. Study background: The study used three CD4 naive, three CD4 memory, two CD8 naive and one CD8 memory plate per donor.

This chain links TRBV5-1 with TRBJ2-5; D possibly corresponds to TRBD2 (6 bases). The sequence was obtained from a woman in her thirties in good health. Material for sequencing was naive CD4+ T cells sorted from blood. Subset denoted: CD45RA+ positively selected. The CDR3 nucleotides read TGCGCCAGCAGCCTTAGCGGACCTGGGGAGACCCAGTACTTC. It encodes CASSLSGPGETQYF.